This T cell receptor (beta chain) was documented in a study of shared clonotypes between healthy human individuals. Study-wide results and limits: It was observed that about 5% of naive CD4 clonotypes were shared across a few donors.

Authors' analysis steps: ImmunoSEQ gave junction-only sequences without quality scores, so filtering differed. Clones were sequenced by immunoSEQ multiplex PCR, and TCRdb holds only the in-frame ones, with some missing. V, J and clone size are taken as reported in that table, and D and trimming were inferred from the DNA itself. This sample has 2 million to 2.5 million clones, with about 92% found just once. This clone was counted only a few times. Its antigen is still unknown. The donors were all Caucasian adults (living in Nashville, Tennessee). The CDR3 sequence is 15 residues long. Germline lookup yields CDR1 MGHDK and CDR2 SYGVNS. The V end was cut by 5 bases, the J end by 1 base, with 14 bases between.

This chain connects TRBV25-1 to TRBJ1-1; D gene uncertain. The clonotype originates from a man between 18 and 35 years old in good health. Some clones in this sample may be carry-over from other donors' samples. Source material: naive CD4+ T cells from PBMCs. Subset reported: CD45RA+ positively selected. CDR3 sequence: CASSTARRGNTEAFF. For the CDR3, the DNA is TGTGCCAGCAGTACGGCCCGGCGGGGGAACACTGAAGCTTTCTTT.